The 31 T cell receptor beta chains presented below share a single source sample, sequenced in a study of blood T cell repertoires in COVID-19. TCRdb keeps only in-frame clones here, not all; method: immunoSEQ multiplex PCR. The table includes about 280,000 clones, around 85% detected once. The sequenced sample was PBMCs or T cells enriched from blood (not recorded which). These receptors originate from a woman between 45 and 60 years old who had recovered from COVID-19.

This sequence joins TRBV18 and TRBJ2-2; D might be TRBD2 (5 bases). Germline V CDR1 and CDR2: KGHSH, LQKENI. The CDR3 has 16 residues. Trimming shortened V by 6 bases and J by 4 bases, and 18 bases separated the two germline ends. The CDR3 region is CASSPGWAALTGELFF. The CDR3 DNA reads as TGTGCCAGCTCCCCGGGGTGGGCAGCGCTCACCGGGGAGCTGTTTTTT.

This chain uses TRBV28 with TRBJ1-2, with D possibly TRBD1 on 5 matching bases. The CDR3 covers 18 residues. V was shortened by 3 bases and J by 7 bases, with 27 bases between the two germline ends. Germline V gene data show CDR1 as MDHEN and CDR2 as SYDVKM. The chain's CDR3 is CASSFVGGIWGESGGYTF. CDR3 DNA: TGTGCCAGCAGTTTCGTAGGAGGGATATGGGGGGAGAGTGGTGGCTACACCTTC.

The genes are TRBV25-1 and TRBJ2-1, with TRBD1 identical over 7 bases. This CDR3 is 15 amino acids long. CDR1 is MGHDK and CDR2 is SYGVNS in the germline V gene. V was pared by 5 bases and J by 2 bases, with 6 bases of the junction left unmatched. CDR3 DNA sequence: TGTGCCAGCAGTCCCGGACAGGCCACCTACAATGAGCAGTTCTTC. It encodes CASSPGQATYNEQFF.

The chain combines TRBV5-4 with TRBJ1-2; D gene uncertain. The CDR3 loop spans 11 amino acids. The V gene lost 0 bases and the J gene lost 7 bases, with 4 bases spanning the gap. Germline values: CDR1 SGHNT, CDR2 YYREEE (reference sequence). CDR3 protein: CASSLGSGYTF. As DNA, the CDR3 is TGTGCCAGCAGCTTGGGTAGTGGCTACACCTTC.

The chain has TRBV10-3 and TRBJ2-7, with a tentative D call TRBD2 (6 bases). Between the trimmed V and J ends, which lost 4 bases and 2 bases, there was a span of 9 bases. CDR1 is ENHRY and CDR2 is SYGVKD in the germline V gene. This CDR3 comprises 13 residues. The CDR3 coding sequence is TGTGCCATCAGTGTGGCGGGACCCTACGAGCAGTACTTC. As protein: CAISVAGPYEQYF.

The chain employs TRBV5-1 and TRBJ2-1; 9 bases map to TRBD1. Germline V lookup: CDR1 SGHRS, CDR2 YFSETQ. With 1 base clipped from V and 4 bases from J, the junction kept 3 bases outside the gene matches. The CDR3 is 15 residues long. The CDR3 bases are TGCGCCAGCAGCTTGACAGGGGGCGTTTACAATGAGCAGTTCTTC. Encoded protein: CASSLTGGVYNEQFF.

The chain employs TRBV9 and TRBJ1-5, with D perhaps matching TRBD1 (5 bases). The CDR3 spans 14 residues. The V end lost 0 bases, the J end lost 9 bases, and 13 bases lay between the germline ends. Germline V gene sequence: CDR1 SGDLS, CDR2 YYNGEE. CDR3 sequence reads: CASSVGQATGPQHF. The CDR3 DNA follows: TGTGCCAGCAGCGTAGGTCAGGCCACAGGGCCCCAGCATTTT.

The J gene is TRBJ1-1, the V gene TRBV19; D uncertain. V shed 0 bases and J shed 7 bases, with 9 bases lying between them. Germline V CDR1 and CDR2: LNHDA, SQIVND (reference sequence). The CDR3 is 13 residues long. The CDR3 nucleotides read TGTGCCAGTAGTATAGATCGGCGACTTGAAGCTTTCTTT. Amino acids: CASSIDRRLEAFF.

V usage is TRBV19 and J usage is TRBJ2-5; possible D gene TRBD1, 5 bases. Trimming removed 4 bases at V and 3 bases at J, with 9 bases between. This CDR3 comprises 13 residues. Germline CDR1 and CDR2: LNHDA and SQIVND (reference sequence). CDR3: CASSTPGKETQYF. CDR3 coding DNA: TGTGCCAGTAGTACCCCAGGGAAAGAGACCCAGTACTTC.

Points on this clone: This sample includes further DNA sequences coding for the same CDR3. The V and J genes are TRBV4-1 and TRBJ1-5, with 8 bases fitting TRBD1. The CDR3 has 15 amino acids. Germline assignment: CDR1 MGHRA and CDR2 YSYEKL. Losses at the gene ends were 1 base for V and 1 base for J; bases not matched to a gene: 0. CDR3 in amino acids: CASSQGQGSNQPQHF. CDR3 DNA sequence: TGCGCCAGCAGCCAAGGACAGGGGAGCAATCAGCCCCAGCATTTT.

The chain combines TRBV10-3 with TRBJ1-1; 11 bases agree with TRBD1. The J segment lost 4 bases and the V segment lost 6 bases, leaving 4 bases of the junction unmatched. Germline V gives CDR1 ENHRY, CDR2 SYGVKD. The CDR3 length is 14 residues. CDR3 residues: CAIRTGTGGTEAFF. In nucleotides, the CDR3 is TGTGCCATCAGGACAGGGACAGGGGGCACTGAAGCTTTCTTT.

This chain links TRBV6-2 or TRBV6-3 with TRBJ2-7, with a weak D call TRBD1 (6 bases). V was pared by 5 bases and J by 3 bases, with 11 bases between. Germline CDR1 MNHEY, CDR2 SVGEGT. There are 13 residues in the CDR3. CDR3 sequence (DNA): TGTGCCAGCAGTGGGGGCTTTAGCTACGAGCAGTACTTC. It encodes CASSGGFSYEQYF.

The chain uses TRBV19 and TRBJ2-1, with TRBD1 matching 7 bases. V shed 6 bases and J 3 bases; nucleotides not matched to a gene: 11. The V gene's germline CDR1 is LNHDA and CDR2 SQIVND (reference sequence). This CDR3 contains 16 residues. The CDR3 region is CASRVGGGAFYNEQFF. Here the CDR3 DNA reads TGTGCCAGTAGGGTAGGGGGCGGCGCTTTCTACAATGAGCAGTTCTTC.

The rearrangement joins TRBV2 to TRBJ1-6, with 11 bases that match TRBD1. The ends lost 7 bases at V and 8 bases at J; junction bases unmatched: 10. Germline V lookup: CDR1 SNHLY, CDR2 FYNNEI. The CDR3 has 16 residues. In DNA, the CDR3 is TGTGCCAGCATTATGGACAGGGGGCTTCGAGATTCACCCCTCCACTTT. Translated: CASIMDRGLRDSPLHF.

The J gene is TRBJ2-7, the V gene TRBV5-4, with D possibly TRBD1 on 6 matching bases. V lost 7 bases, J lost 4 bases, and 12 bases lay in between. The germline CDR1 and CDR2 sequences are SGHNT and YYREEE (reference sequence). This CDR3 has 12 residues. The CDR3, as DNA: TGTGCCAGCGCAAAACAGGGTTACGAGCAGTACTTC. It is translated as CASAKQGYEQYF. Using reference TRBV5-4 and TRBJ2-7 for the parts outside the CDR3, the full variable domain is ETGVTQSPTHLIKTRGQQVTLRCSSQSGHNTVSWYQQALGQGPQFIFQYYREEENGRGNFPPRFSGLQFPNYSSELNVNALELDDSALYLCASAKQGYEQYFGPGTRLTVT.

The CDR3 spells CASSLSRQSSYNSPLHF. CDR3 DNA: TGTGCCAGCAGCTTATCCAGACAGAGCTCCTATAATTCACCCCTCCACTTT. This chain connects TRBV7-9 to TRBJ1-6; D is perhaps TRBD1 (5 bases). The CDR3 is made up of 17 amino acids. Germline values: CDR1 SEHNR, CDR2 FQNEAQ (reference sequence). Deletions cut 2 bases from V and 0 bases from J, with 11 bases between.

The V and J genes are TRBV2 and TRBJ1-5; 7 bases are a match to TRBD1. This CDR3 has 15 amino acids. Trimming cost V 6 bases and J 0 bases; bases outside gene matches: 5. Germline CDR1 reads SNHLY; CDR2 reads FYNNEI. The CDR3, as DNA: TGTGCCAGCAGGCTAAACAGGGGTAGCAATCAGCCCCAGCATTTT. Amino acids: CASRLNRGSNQPQHF.

The gene calls are TRBV6-2 or TRBV6-3 and TRBJ1-1; D gene uncertain. The CDR3 runs to 15 residues. Germline assignment: CDR1 MNHEY and CDR2 SVGEGT. Trimming took 3 bases from V and 0 from J, leaving 11 bases between them. The CDR3 region has the DNA TGTGCCAGCAGTTATCTGGCAGTCATGAACACTGAAGCTTTCTTT. Residues: CASSYLAVMNTEAFF.

The chain has TRBV28 and TRBJ2-7, with 11 bases aligning to TRBD1. Germline CDR1 and CDR2: MDHEN and SYDVKM. The CDR3 totals 14 residues. The junction had 8 bases not matched to a gene; V was cut back by 6 bases and J by 7 bases. In nucleotides, the CDR3 is TGTGCCAGCAGGAGACAGGACAGGGGGCTTGAGCAGTACTTC. Translating gives CASRRQDRGLEQYF.

The table lists this clone with a count of one. This chain uses TRBV18 with TRBJ1-1; D might be TRBD1 (6 bases). V was clipped by 6 bases and J by 1 base, with 12 bases between them. There are 14 residues in the CDR3. Germline loops: CDR1 KGHSH, CDR2 LQKENI. CDR3 bases: TGTGCCAGCTCCCGGGACACGGGGAACACTGAAGCTTTCTTT. Amino acid sequence: CASSRDTGNTEAFF.

The chain is built from TRBV6-5 and TRBJ1-2; a weak D match, TRBD1 (6 bases). Trimming removed 6 bases at V and 5 bases at J, with 13 bases between. The germline V gene has CDR1 MNHEY and CDR2 SVGAGI. The CDR3 length is 13 residues. CDR3 nucleotides: TGTGCCAGCAGCATCCGAACAGGGTATGGCTACACCTTC. Translation gives CASSIRTGYGYTF.

The chain employs TRBV15 and TRBJ2-7; possible D gene TRBD1, 5 bases. Germline V lookup: CDR1 LNHNV, CDR2 YYDKDF (reference sequence). The CDR3 runs 15 residues. V dropped 1 base and J dropped 0 bases, with 10 bases sitting between them. The CDR3 bases are TGTGCCACCAGCAGAGCGGACACCAGCTCCTACGAGCAGTACTTC. It codes for CATSRADTSSYEQYF.

This rearrangement joins TRBV5-4 to TRBJ1-2; the match to TRBD1 covers 8 bases. J lost 0 bases, V lost 3 bases, and 4 bases had no gene match. CDR1 and CDR2 from the germline V gene are SGHNT and YYREEE (reference sequence). This CDR3 is 15 amino acids long. In nucleotides, the CDR3 is TGTGCCAGCAGCTCAAAGACAGGGGCTAACTATGGCTACACCTTC. This sequence encodes CASSSKTGANYGYTF. The variable domain in full, completed from reference TRBV5-4 and TRBJ1-2, reads ETGVTQSPTHLIKTRGQQVTLRCSSQSGHNTVSWYQQALGQGPQFIFQYYREEENGRGNFPPRFSGLQFPNYSSELNVNALELDDSALYLCASSSKTGANYGYTFGSGTRLTVV.

The genes are TRBV18 and TRBJ2-3; the match to TRBD2 covers 11 bases. CDR1 is KGHSH, CDR2 LQKENI, per germline. The CDR3 is 18 amino acids. With 3 bases clipped from V and 2 bases from J, the junction kept 10 bases outside the gene matches. The CDR3, as DNA: TGTGCCAGCTCACCCTGGGCTGCTAGCGGGAGGCCCACAGATACGCAGTATTTT. Its protein product is CASSPWAASGRPTDTQYF. Complete variable domain (other parts from reference TRBV18 and TRBJ2-3): NAGVMQNPRHLVRRRGQEARLRCSPMKGHSHVYWYRQLPEEGLKFMVYLQKENIIDESGMPKERFSAEFPKEGPSILRIQQVVRGDSAAYFCASSPWAASGRPTDTQYFGPGTRLTVL.

The chain employs TRBV2 and TRBJ1-5; D might be TRBD1 (5 bases). Germline V lookup: CDR1 SNHLY, CDR2 FYNNEI. Trimming pared 8 bases from V and 3 bases from J, leaving 17 bases between. The CDR3 has 15 residues. This CDR3 is CASSQTRVINQPQHF. The CDR3 DNA is TGTGCCAGCTCCCAGACCAGGGTGATCAATCAGCCCCAGCATTTT.

The J gene is TRBJ1-5, the V gene TRBV19, with D hard to call. V shed 7 bases and J shed 1 base, with 8 bases lying between them. Germline V gene sequence: CDR1 LNHDA, CDR2 SQIVND (reference sequence). The CDR3 has 13 residues. CDR3: CASKEGSNQPQHF. In DNA form, the CDR3 reads TGTGCCAGTAAAGAGGGAAGCAATCAGCCCCAGCATTTT. The variable domain in full, completed from reference TRBV19 and TRBJ1-5, reads DGGITQSPKYLFRKEGQNVTLSCEQNLNHDAMYWYRQDPGQGLRLIYYSQIVNDFQKGDIAEGYSVSREKKESFPLTVTSAQKNPTAFYLCASKEGSNQPQHFGDGTRLSIL.

The genes are TRBV9 and TRBJ2-1, with 13 bases fitting TRBD2. The V gene end was trimmed by 2 bases and the J gene end by 8 bases; junction bases not matched to a gene: 4. In germline, CDR1 is SGDLS, CDR2 YYNGEE. This CDR3 comprises 15 residues. The CDR3 sequence is CASSVGLAGSYEQFF. CDR3 DNA sequence: TGTGCCAGCAGCGTGGGACTAGCGGGATCTTATGAGCAGTTCTTC. Full variable domain (remainder filled in from reference TRBV9 and TRBJ2-1): DSGVTQTPKHLITATGQRVTLRCSPRSGDLSVYWYQQSLDQGLQFLIQYYNGEERAKGNILERFSAQQFPDLHSELNLSSLELGDSALYFCASSVGLAGSYEQFFGPGTRLTVL.

The chain combines TRBV6-5 with TRBJ1-2, with 7 bases identical to TRBD1. CDR3 length equals 15 residues. CDR1 is MNHEY, CDR2 SVGAGI, per germline. With 0 bases clipped from V and 8 bases from J, the junction kept 9 bases outside the gene matches. CDR3 loop: CASSYSNRGFGGYTF. The DNA of the CDR3 is TGTGCCAGCAGTTACTCTAACAGGGGATTTGGAGGCTACACCTTC.

This clone was seen a handful of times. The chain combines TRBV5-4 with TRBJ1-1, with D possibly matching TRBD1 (6 bases). V lost 6 bases, J lost 0 bases, and 15 bases lay in between. The germline V gene encodes CDR1 SGHNT and CDR2 YYREEE (reference sequence). The CDR3 covers 15 residues. For the CDR3, the DNA is TGTGCCAGCATGAAACCAGGGACAATGAACACTGAAGCTTTCTTT. It yields the protein CASMKPGTMNTEAFF.

CDR3 coding DNA: TGTGCCAGCAGACCCCTCGGGACAGGGAGACAGGACGAGCAGTACTTC. Its translation is CASRPLGTGRQDEQYF. The V call is TRBV27, the J call TRBJ2-7; 9 bases align to TRBD1. V was pared by 6 bases and J by 5 bases, with 14 bases of the junction left unmatched. The CDR3 sequence is 16 residues long. The germline V gene has CDR1 MNHEY and CDR2 SMNVEV (reference sequence).

A single count supports this clone. The chain employs TRBV30 and TRBJ1-4; TRBD1 matches at 7 bases. The V gene end was trimmed by 1 base and the J gene end by 8 bases; junction bases not matched to a gene: 7. The germline V gene encodes CDR1 GTSNPN and CDR2 SVGIG (reference sequence). This CDR3 comprises 14 residues. The CDR3 is CAWSDWTGKEKLFF. The DNA for the CDR3 is TGTGCCTGGAGTGATTGGACAGGCAAGGAAAAACTGTTTTTT. Together with reference TRBV30 and TRBJ1-4, the CDR3 gives the full variable domain: SQTIHQWPATLVQPVGSPLSLECTVEGTSNPNLYWYRQAAGRGLQLLFYSVGIGQISSEVPQNLSASRPQDRQFILSSKKLLLSDSGFYLCAWSDWTGKEKLFFGSGTQLSVL.